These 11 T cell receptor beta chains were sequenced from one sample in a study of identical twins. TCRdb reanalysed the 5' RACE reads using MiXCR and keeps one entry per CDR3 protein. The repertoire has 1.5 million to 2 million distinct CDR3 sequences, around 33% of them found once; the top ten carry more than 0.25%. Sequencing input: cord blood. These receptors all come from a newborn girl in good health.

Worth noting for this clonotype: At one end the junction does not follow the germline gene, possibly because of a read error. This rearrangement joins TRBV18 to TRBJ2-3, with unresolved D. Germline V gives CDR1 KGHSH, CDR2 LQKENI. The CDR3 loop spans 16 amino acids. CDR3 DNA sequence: TGTGCCAGCTCACCCCTGGCGCAGCAGTCCACAGATAGGCAGTATTTT. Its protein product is CASSPLAQQSTDRQYF.

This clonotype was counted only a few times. The CDR3 nucleotides are TGTGCCAGCAGTTTAGTAGCGGGAGGGCAGAGTGAGCAGTTCTTC. Translated, it gives CASSLVAGGQSEQFF. The rearrangement joins TRBV28 to TRBJ2-1, with 11 bases identical to TRBD2. V lost 2 bases to trimming and J lost 9 bases; unmatched junction nucleotides: 6. The CDR3 is 15 residues long. Per the germline V gene, CDR1 is MDHEN and CDR2 is SYDVKM.

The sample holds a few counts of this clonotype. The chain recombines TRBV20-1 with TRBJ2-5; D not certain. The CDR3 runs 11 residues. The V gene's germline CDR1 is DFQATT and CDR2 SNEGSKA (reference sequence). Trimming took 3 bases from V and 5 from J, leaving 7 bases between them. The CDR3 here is CSASFGETQYF. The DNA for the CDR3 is TGCAGTGCTAGTTTCGGCGAGACCCAGTACTTC.

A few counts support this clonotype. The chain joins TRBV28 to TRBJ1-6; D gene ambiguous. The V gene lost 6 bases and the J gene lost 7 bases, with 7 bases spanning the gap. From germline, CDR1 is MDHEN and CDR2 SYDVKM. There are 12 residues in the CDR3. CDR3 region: CASSPENSPLHF. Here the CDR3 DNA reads TGTGCCAGCAGCCCAGAGAATTCACCCCTCCACTTT. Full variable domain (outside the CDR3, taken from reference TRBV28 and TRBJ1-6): DVKVTQSSRYLVKRTGEKVFLECVQDMDHENMFWYRQDPGLGLRLIYFSYDVKMKEKGDIPEGYSVSREKKERFSLILESASTNQTSMYLCASSPENSPLHFGNGTRLTVT.

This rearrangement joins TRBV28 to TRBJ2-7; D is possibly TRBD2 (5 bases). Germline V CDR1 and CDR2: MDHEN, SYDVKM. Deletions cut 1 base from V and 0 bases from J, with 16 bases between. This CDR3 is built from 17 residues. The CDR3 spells CASSLFRPGLISYEQYF. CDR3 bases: TGTGCCAGCAGTTTATTTCGGCCAGGACTGATCTCCTACGAGCAGTACTTC.

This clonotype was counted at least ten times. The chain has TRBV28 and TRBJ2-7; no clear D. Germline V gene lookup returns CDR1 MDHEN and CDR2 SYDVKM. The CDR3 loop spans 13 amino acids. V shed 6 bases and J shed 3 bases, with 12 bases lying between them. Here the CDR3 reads CASSFLTLYEQYF. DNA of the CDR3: TGTGCCAGCAGCTTTCTGACCCTCTACGAGCAGTACTTC. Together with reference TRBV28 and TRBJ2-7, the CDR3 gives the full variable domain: DVKVTQSSRYLVKRTGEKVFLECVQDMDHENMFWYRQDPGLGLRLIYFSYDVKMKEKGDIPEGYSVSREKKERFSLILESASTNQTSMYLCASSFLTLYEQYFGPGTRLTVT.

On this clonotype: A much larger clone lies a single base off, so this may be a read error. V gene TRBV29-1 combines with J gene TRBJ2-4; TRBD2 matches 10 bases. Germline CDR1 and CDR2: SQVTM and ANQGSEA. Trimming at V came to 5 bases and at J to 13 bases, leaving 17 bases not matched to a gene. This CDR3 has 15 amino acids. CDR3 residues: CSVQGLAGVGYGQYF. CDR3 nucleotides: TGCAGCGTTCAAGGGCTAGCGGGAGTTGGGTACGGGCAGTACTTC. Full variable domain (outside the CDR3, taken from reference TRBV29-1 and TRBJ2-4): SAVISQKPSRDICQRGTSLTIQCQVDSQVTMMFWYRQQPGQSLTLIATANQGSEATYESGFVIDKFPISRPNLTFSTLTVSNMSPEDSSIYLCSVQGLAGVGYGQYFGAGTRLSVL.

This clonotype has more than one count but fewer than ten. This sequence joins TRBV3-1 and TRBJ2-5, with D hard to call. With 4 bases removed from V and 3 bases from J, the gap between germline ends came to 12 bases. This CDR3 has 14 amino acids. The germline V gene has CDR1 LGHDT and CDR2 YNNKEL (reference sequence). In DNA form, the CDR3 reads TGTGCCAGCAGCCCCTCCGGAGCCAAAGAGACCCAGTACTTC. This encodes CASSPSGAKETQYF.

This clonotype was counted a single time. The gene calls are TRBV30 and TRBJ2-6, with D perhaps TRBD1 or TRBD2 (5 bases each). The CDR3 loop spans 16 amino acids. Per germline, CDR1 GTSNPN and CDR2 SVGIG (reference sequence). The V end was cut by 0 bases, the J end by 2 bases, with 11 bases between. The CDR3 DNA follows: TGTGCCTGGAGTGTACCTGGGACGGCTGGGGCCAACGTCCTGACTTTC. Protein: CAWSVPGTAGANVLTF.

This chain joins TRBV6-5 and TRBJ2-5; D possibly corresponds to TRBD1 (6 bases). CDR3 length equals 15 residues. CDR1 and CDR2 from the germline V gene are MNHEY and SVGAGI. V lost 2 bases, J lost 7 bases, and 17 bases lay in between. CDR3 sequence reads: CASSYPDRPAGTQYF. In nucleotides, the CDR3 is TGTGCCAGCAGTTACCCAGACAGGCCCGCGGGGACCCAGTACTTC.

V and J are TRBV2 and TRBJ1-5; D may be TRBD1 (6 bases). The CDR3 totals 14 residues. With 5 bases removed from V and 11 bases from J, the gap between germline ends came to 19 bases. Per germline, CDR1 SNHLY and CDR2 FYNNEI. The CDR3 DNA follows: TGTGCCAGCAGTCCCGGCGGGCTGGGGGCCTCCCAGCATTTT. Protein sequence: CASSPGGLGASQHF.